The present TCR beta chain was sequenced within a study of naive and memory T cell subsets. V shed 8 bases and J shed 9 bases, with 10 bases lying between them. This CDR3 spans 11 amino acids. Per germline, CDR1 MGHDK and CDR2 SYGVNS. An equimolar mix of two oligonucleotides served as the beta constant-region primer for TRBC1 and TRBC2. Ligated cDNA was amplified by four rounds of PCR with nested alpha and beta constant-region primers and SP2. TCRdb independently ran MiXCR on the UMI-ligation and nested PCR reads; one entry per CDR3 protein. The table shows 95,000 to 150,000 distinct CDR3 sequences, with just over 35% occurring only once. Separate alpha and beta amplification began at the second PCR step. CD4 T cells were positively selected, then CD8 T cells from the CD4-negative fraction. The study's findings and limits: Clonotypes here are unpaired alpha or beta chain sequences.

As for this clonotype: Its antigen is unknown.

The rearrangement links TRBV25-1 to TRBJ2-2; possible D gene TRBD1, 7 bases. The clonotype originates from a human donor in good health. The sequenced material came from central memory CD4+ T cells from blood. CDR3 sequence: CASAGQRELFF. The CDR3 DNA reads as TGTGCCAGCGCGGGACAGAGGGAGCTGTTTTTT.